The T cell receptor beta chain under discussion was sequenced for a study of vaccination and CD4 T cells after COVID-19. Study in general: Each post-COVID sample was drawn after diagnosis, and the median interval was roughly 100 days (range 35 to 161). Overlapping peptides of the spike proteins of SARS-CoV-2, HCoV-NL63, HCoV-OC43 and HCoV-229E were used for cell stimulation.

Concerning this clonotype: Its antigen is as yet unknown.

The Oncomine TCR Beta short-read assay sequenced DNA from cultured CD4+ T cells. A single record per CDR3 protein comes from TCRdb applying MiXCR to the PCR reads. The top ten hold 19% of the sample, which has some 15,000 distinct CDR3 sequences, roughly two thirds seen once. Treatment meaning: roughly 10-day PBMC culture with coronavirus spike peptide pools or control peptides (ViraFEST assay). Germline V gene sequence: CDR1 MNHEY, CDR2 SMNVEV (reference sequence). V shed 4 bases and J shed 2 bases, with 11 bases lying between them. The CDR3 runs 14 residues. The chain employs TRBV27 and TRBJ2-5; D is perhaps TRBD1 or TRBD2 (5 bases each). This clonotype was obtained from a human donor who had recovered from COVID-19. Sample: CD4+ T cells from blood, cultured in vitro. The CDR3 DNA follows: TGTGCCAGCAGTTCATGGGACCTGCAAGAGACCCAGTACTTC. Translated, it gives CASSSWDLQETQYF.